The TCR beta chain described here comes from a study of T-cell reconstitution after alpha-beta-depleted transplantation in children. The library targeted TCRbeta and was prepared with unique molecular identifiers. MiXCR, run by TCRdb on the PCR reads, gives a single entry per CDR3 protein. The profile covers some 240,000 distinct CDR3 sequences, with 12% appearing a single time and approximately 2.4% taken by the ten largest. The CDR3 sequence is 13 residues long. From germline, CDR1 is SGHRS and CDR2 YFSETQ. This clonotype came up many times. The junction does not match germline at one end; this may be a read error.

Material: PBMCs from the stem cell graft donor, obtained from the stem cell graft. This clonotype originated in a human donor who donated a stem cell graft to a child with acute lymphoblastic leukemia. This sequence joins TRBV5-1 and TRBJ1-1, with no clear D. The CDR3 is CASSLNLNTEVFF. In DNA form, the CDR3 reads TGCGCCAGCAGCTTGAACTTAAACACTGAAGTTTTCTTT.